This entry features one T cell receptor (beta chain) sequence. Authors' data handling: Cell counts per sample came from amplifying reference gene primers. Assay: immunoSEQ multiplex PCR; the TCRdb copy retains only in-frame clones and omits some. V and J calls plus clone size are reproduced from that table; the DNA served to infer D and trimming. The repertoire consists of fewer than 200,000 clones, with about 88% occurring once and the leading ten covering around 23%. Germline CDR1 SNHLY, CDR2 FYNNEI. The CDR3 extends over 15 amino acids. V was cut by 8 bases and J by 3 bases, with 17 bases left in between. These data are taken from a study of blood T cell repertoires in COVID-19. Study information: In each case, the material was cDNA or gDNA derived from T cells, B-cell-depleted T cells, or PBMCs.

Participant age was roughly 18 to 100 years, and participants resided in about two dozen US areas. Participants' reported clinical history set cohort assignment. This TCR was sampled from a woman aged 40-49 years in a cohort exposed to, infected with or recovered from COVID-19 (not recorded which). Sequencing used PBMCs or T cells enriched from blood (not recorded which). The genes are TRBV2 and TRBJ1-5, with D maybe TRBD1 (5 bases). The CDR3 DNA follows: TGTGCCAGCGAAGGGTCGGAGGGGAACAATCAGCCCCAGCATTTT. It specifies CASEGSEGNNQPQHF.